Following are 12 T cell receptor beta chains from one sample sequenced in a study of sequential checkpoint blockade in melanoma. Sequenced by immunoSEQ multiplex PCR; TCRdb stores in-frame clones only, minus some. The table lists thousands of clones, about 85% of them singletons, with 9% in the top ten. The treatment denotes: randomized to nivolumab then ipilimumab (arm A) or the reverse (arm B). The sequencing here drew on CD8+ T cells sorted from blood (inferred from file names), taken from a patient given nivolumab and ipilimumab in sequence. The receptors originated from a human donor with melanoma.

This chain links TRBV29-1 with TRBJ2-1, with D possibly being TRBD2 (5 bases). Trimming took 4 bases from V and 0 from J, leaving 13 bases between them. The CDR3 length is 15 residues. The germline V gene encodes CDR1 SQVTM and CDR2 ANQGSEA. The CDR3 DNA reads TGCAGCGTTGTCGGTCTAGCAGGCTCCTACAATGAGCAGTTCTTC. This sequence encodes CSVVGLAGSYNEQFF.

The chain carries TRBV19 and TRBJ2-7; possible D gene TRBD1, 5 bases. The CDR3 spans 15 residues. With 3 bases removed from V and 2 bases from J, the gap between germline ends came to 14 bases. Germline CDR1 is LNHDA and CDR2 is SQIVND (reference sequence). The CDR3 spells CASSILRSGTYEQYF. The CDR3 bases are TGTGCCAGTAGTATCCTCCGATCAGGGACCTACGAGCAGTACTTC.

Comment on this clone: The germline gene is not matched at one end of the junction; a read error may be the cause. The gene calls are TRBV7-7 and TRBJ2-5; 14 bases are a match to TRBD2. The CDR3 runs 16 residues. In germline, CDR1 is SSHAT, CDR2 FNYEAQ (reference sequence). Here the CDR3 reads CASSSGLAGGKETQYF. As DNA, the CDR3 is TGTGCTAGCAGCTCAGGACTAGCGGGAGGTAAAGAGACCCAGTACTTC.

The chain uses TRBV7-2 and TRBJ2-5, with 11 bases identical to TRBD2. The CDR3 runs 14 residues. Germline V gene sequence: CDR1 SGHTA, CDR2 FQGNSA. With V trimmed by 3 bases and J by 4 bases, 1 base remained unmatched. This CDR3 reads CASSLLAGGETQYF. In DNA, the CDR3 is TGTGCCAGCAGCTTGCTAGCGGGAGGAGAGACCCAGTACTTC.

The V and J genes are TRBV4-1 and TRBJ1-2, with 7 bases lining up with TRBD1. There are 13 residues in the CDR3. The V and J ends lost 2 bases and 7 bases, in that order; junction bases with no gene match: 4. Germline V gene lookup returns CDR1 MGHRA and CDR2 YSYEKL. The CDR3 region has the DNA TGCGCCAGCAGCCAACAGGGGGAAATTGGCTACACCTTC. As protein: CASSQQGEIGYTF.

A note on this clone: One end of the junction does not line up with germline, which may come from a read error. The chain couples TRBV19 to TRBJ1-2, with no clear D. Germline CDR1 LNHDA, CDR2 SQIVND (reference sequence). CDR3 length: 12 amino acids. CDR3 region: CASSITNYGHTF. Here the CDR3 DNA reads TGTGCCAGTAGTATAACTAACTATGGCCACACCTTC. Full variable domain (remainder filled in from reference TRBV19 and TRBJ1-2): DGGITQSPKYLFRKEGQNVTLSCEQNLNHDAMYWYRQDPGQGLRLIYYSQIVNDFQKGDIAEGYSVSREKKESFPLTVTSAQKNPTAFYLCASSITNYGHTFGSGTRLTVV.

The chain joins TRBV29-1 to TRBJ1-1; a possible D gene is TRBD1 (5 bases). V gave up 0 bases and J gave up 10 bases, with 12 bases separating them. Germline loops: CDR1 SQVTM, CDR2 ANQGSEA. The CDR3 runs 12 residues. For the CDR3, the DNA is TGCAGCGTTGAAGATCAAGGGGCAGGAGCTTTCTTT. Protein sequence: CSVEDQGAGAFF.

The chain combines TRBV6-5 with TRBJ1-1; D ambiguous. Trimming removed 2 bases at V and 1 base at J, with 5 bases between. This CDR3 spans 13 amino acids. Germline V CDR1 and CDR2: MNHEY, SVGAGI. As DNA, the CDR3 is TGTGCCAGCAGTTACGGAGGGAACACTGAAGCTTTCTTT. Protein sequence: CASSYGGNTEAFF.

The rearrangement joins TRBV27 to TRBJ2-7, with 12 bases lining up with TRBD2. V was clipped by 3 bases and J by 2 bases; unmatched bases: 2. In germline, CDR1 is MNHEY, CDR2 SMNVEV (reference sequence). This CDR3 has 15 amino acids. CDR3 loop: CASSLTSGRTYEQYF. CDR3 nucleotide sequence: TGTGCCAGCAGTTTGACTAGCGGGAGAACCTACGAGCAGTACTTC.

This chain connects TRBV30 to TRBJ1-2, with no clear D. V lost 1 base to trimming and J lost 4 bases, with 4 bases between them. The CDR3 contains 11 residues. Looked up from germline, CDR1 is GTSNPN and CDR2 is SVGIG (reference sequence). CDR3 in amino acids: CAWSAGYGYTF. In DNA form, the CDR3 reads TGTGCCTGGAGTGCGGGCTATGGCTACACCTTC.

The CDR3 loop is CASSIVTSVGYEQYF. The CDR3 DNA reads as TGTGCCAGTAGTATTGTGACTAGCGTAGGTTACGAGCAGTACTTC. The rearrangement uses TRBV19 and TRBJ2-7; 8 nucleotides line up with TRBD2. After removal of 3 bases from V and 4 bases from J, the junction contained 8 bases not matched to a gene. This CDR3 contains 15 residues. Germline-derived CDR1 and CDR2 are LNHDA and SQIVND (reference sequence).

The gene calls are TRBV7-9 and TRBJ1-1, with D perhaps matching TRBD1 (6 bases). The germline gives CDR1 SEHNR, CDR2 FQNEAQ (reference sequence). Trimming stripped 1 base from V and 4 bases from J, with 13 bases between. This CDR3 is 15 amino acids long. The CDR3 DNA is TGTGCCAGCAGCTTAGTGGGCAGGGGAAGCACTGAAGCTTTCTTT. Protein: CASSLVGRGSTEAFF.